This T cell receptor beta chain was recorded in a study of T cells in Graves' hyperthyroidism and ophthalmopathy. This CDR3 is built from 16 residues. Germline V gene data show CDR1 as LGHNA and CDR2 as YNFKEQ. V dropped 2 bases and J dropped 5 bases, with 15 bases sitting between them. Amplification of TCR beta CDR3 regions used RNA as the template. With the HTBI primer set, the TCR CDR3 went through a first round of RT-PCR. Using its own MiXCR run on the multiplex PCR reads, TCRdb lists one record per CDR3 protein. This repertoire shows some 140,000 distinct CDR3 sequences, roughly a fifth found once; its top ten account for about 67%.

Sequences were obtained from blood. This TCR came from a woman in her fifties or sixties with Graves' hyperthyroidism that later progressed to Graves' ophthalmopathy. The chain couples TRBV4-2 to TRBJ1-4; D is unresolved. CDR3 sequence (DNA): TGTGCCAGCAGCCAAAGGACCGGAGCGAACAATGAAAAACTGTTTTTT. Translation gives CASSQRTGANNEKLFF.